This TCR beta chain derives from a study of Graves' ophthalmopathy and Graves' hyperthyroidism. This CDR3 region has 13 residues. The V end lost 5 bases, the J end lost 7 bases, and 17 bases lay between the germline ends. In germline, CDR1 is SQVTM, CDR2 ANQGSEA. The TCR beta CDR3 regions underwent amplification from RNA transcripts. An initial RT-PCR round employing HTBI primers preceded a second-round multiplex PCR. TCRdb redid the calling of the multiplex PCR reads with MiXCR, one entry per CDR3 protein. In the table there are around 670,000 distinct CDR3 sequences, roughly two fifths of which are singletons.

The TCR originated in an adult man with Graves' ophthalmopathy. Sequencing was performed on peripheral blood. The rearrangement uses TRBV29-1 and TRBJ1-2; tentatively, D is TRBD1 (5 bases). Here the CDR3 reads CSVTTYGARGYTF. The CDR3 DNA reads as TGCAGCGTTACCACGTACGGGGCGCGTGGCTACACCTTC.